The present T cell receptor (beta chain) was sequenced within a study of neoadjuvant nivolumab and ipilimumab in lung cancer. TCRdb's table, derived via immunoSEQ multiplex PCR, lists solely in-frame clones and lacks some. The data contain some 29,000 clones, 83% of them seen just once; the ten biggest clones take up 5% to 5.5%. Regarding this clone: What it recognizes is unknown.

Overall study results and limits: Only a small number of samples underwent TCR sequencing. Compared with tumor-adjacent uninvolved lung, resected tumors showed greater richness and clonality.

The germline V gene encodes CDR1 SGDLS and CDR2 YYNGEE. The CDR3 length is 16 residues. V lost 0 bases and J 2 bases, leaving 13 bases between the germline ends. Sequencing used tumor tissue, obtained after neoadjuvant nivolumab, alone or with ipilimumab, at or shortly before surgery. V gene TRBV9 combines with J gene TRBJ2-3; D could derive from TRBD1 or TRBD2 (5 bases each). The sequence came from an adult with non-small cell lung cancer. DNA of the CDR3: TGTGCCAGCAGCGTAGGGGGGTCCACCTCCACAGATACGCAGTATTTT. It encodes CASSVGGSTSTDTQYF.